The rows below give T cell receptor beta chains drawn from one sample of a study of CD8 T cells in Susac syndrome. Using its own MiXCR run on the immunoSEQ multiplex PCR reads, TCRdb lists one record per CDR3 protein. The sample lists about 140,000 distinct CDR3 sequences, 95% occurring once. Sample: CD4+ T cells from PBMCs. The receptors shown here come from a human donor with Susac syndrome. CDR3s include the opening cysteine and the closing phenylalanine or tryptophan. D genes are given only for firm matches. Not all rows give a size; the values are once, few, many and, for expanded clones, a class.

TRBJ2-2	-	-	TRBV18	TGTGCCAGTGGTACTGCCAGGGACACCGGGGAGCTGTTTTTT	CASGTARDTGELFF
TRBJ2-5	-	-	TRBV20-1	TGCAGTGCTAGAGACGAAGGCCAGACCCAGTACTTC	CSARDEGQTQYF
TRBJ1-2	-	-	TRBV24-1	TGTGCCACCCTGAGCTCGTATGGCTACACCTTC	CATLSSYGYTF
TRBJ1-2	-	-	TRBV29-1	TGCAGCGTTGAAAAAGGGAACTATGGCTACACCTTC	CSVEKGNYGYTF
TRBJ2-3	-	-	TRBV20-1	TGCAGTGCGGGACCCTCTCGGGATACGCAGTATTTT	CSAGPSRDTQYF
TRBJ2-1	-	-	TRBV4-3	TGCGCCAGCAGCCAAGAGTCTTTGCAGAACAATGAGCAGTTCTTC	CASSQESLQNNEQFF
TRBJ2-4	TRBD2	-	TRBV2	TGTGCCAGCAGCAGGCGGGAGACAGACATTCAGTACTTC	CASSRRETDIQYF
TRBJ2-5	-	-	TRBV28	TGTGCCAGCAGTTTCACTAGCATCCGCCAAGAGACCCAGTACTTC	CASSFTSIRQETQYF
TRBJ2-7	-	-	TRBV6-1	TGTGCCAGCAGTGAAAATTCAGGGCAGTCCGCGTACTTC	CASSENSGQSAYF
TRBJ2-7	TRBD1	-	TRBV20-1	TGCAGTGCCCGGGACAGGATCTCCTACGAGCAGTACTTC	CSARDRISYEQYF
TRBJ1-1	-	-	TRBV3-1	TGTGTCGACAGCATGAACACTGAAGCTTTCTTT	CVDSMNTEAFF
TRBJ2-1	TRBD2	-	TRBV5-4	TGTGCCAGCAGCTCCGGACTAGCGGGAGGAGTTTACAATGAGCAGTTCTTC	CASSSGLAGGVYNEQFF
TRBJ1-3	TRBD1	-	TRBV16	TGTGCCAGCAGCCAAACAGGGGGTCGCTCTGGAAACACCATATATTTT	CASSQTGGRSGNTIYF
TRBJ1-6	TRBD1	-	TRBV7-9	TGTGCCAGCAGCGCGCAGGGGGTCCAAGATTCACCCCTCCACTTT	CASSAQGVQDSPLHF
TRBJ2-3	TRBD2	-	TRBV9	TGTGCCAGCAGCGTAGATGGCGGGAGTCTGGATACGCAGTATTTT	CASSVDGGSLDTQYF
TRBJ1-2	TRBD1	-	TRBV18	TGTGCCAGCTCACCACCTTTGAGGGACAGTATTTTGTATGGCTACACCTTC	CASSPPLRDSILYGYTF
TRBJ2-4	-	-	TRBV9	TGTGCCAGCAGCGTAGGCGGAGAAAACATTCAGTACTTC	CASSVGGENIQYF
TRBJ2-1	TRBD2	-	TRBV7-2	TGTGCCAGCCGGGGAGGGAGCGGGTACAATGAGCAGTTCTTC	CASRGGSGYNEQFF
TRBJ1-1	-	-	TRBV14	TGTGCCAGCAGCCCGGGGCTGCGGGCTGAAGCTTTCTTT	CASSPGLRAEAFF
TRBJ2-7	TRBD1	-	TRBV20-1	TGCAGTGCAGGGACAGGGAGATTCTCCTACGAGCAGTACTTC	CSAGTGRFSYEQYF
TRBJ2-5	TRBD2	-	TRBV11-2	TGTGCCAGCAGCTCCTCTAGCGGGCAAGAGACCCAGTACTTC	CASSSSSGQETQYF
TRBJ2-4	-	-	TRBV5-4	TGTGCCAGCAGCGGGGGGAGCCAAAGAAACATTCAGTACTTC	CASSGGSQRNIQYF
TRBJ1-4	-	-	TRBV20-1	TGCAGTGTTAATGACAGCCCGAATGAAAAACTGTTTTTT	CSVNDSPNEKLFF
TRBJ2-7	TRBD2	-	TRBV6-6	TGTGCCAGCAGTTCCGACCGACCGGGAGGGGAGCAGTACTTC	CASSSDRPGGEQYF
TRBJ2-6	TRBD1	-	TRBV28	TGTGCCAGCAGGACCGGGACAGCTGGGGCCAACGTCCTGACTTTC	CASRTGTAGANVLTF
TRBJ2-3	-	-	TRBV6-2/TRBV6-3	TGTGCCAGCAGACAGTTGAGGGATACAGATACGCAGTATTTT	CASRQLRDTDTQYF
TRBJ2-1	TRBD2	-	TRBV5-4	TGTGCCAGCAGCTTGAAGTCACTAGCGGGAGTCAATGAGCAGTTCTTC	CASSLKSLAGVNEQFF
TRBJ1-4	-	once	TRBV30	TGTGCCTGGAGTGTCTCCGGGAGCAATGAAAAACTGTTTTTT	CAWSVSGSNEKLFF
TRBJ2-1	-	-	TRBV14	TGTGCCAGCAGCCAAGATATGGCAGGGGCGTACAATGAGCAGTTCTTC	CASSQDMAGAYNEQFF
TRBJ1-4	-	-	TRBV12-3/TRBV12-4	TGTGCCAGCAGTTTCTATGAAAAACTGTTTTTT	CASSFYEKLFF
TRBJ2-2	TRBD2	-	TRBV20-1	TGCAGTGCCAGTATAGCGGGGGGGATTTCCGGGGAGCTGTTTTTT	CSASIAGGISGELFF
TRBJ1-5	-	-	TRBV30	TGTGCCTGGAGTGCGACGGTTGGGGTCGGCGAGCGCCAGCATTTT	CAWSATVGVGERQHF
TRBJ2-5	-	-	TRBV19	TGTGCCAGTAAAAAGGACCACAGATTGGAGACCCAGTACTTC	CASKKDHRLETQYF
TRBJ2-2	TRBD2	once	TRBV25-1	TGTGCCAGCAGTGAATTTGAGGCTAGCGGGACCGGGGAGCTGTTTTTT	CASSEFEASGTGELFF
TRBJ2-7	-	-	TRBV20-1	TGCAGTACCCAACCAGGCGATTATTACTACGAGCAGTACTTC	CSTQPGDYYYEQYF
TRBJ2-7	TRBD1	-	TRBV11-2	TGTGCCAGCAGCAAAACAGGGGGTCTGGGCTACGAGCAGTACTTC	CASSKTGGLGYEQYF
TRBJ1-6	TRBD1	-	TRBV5-1	TGCGCCAGCAGCGCAGGACAGGGGATTTCACCCCTCCACTTT	CASSAGQGISPLHF
TRBJ2-4	TRBD1	-	TRBV3-1	TGTGCCAGCCGGAAGAAGGGGGCGAACATTCAGTACTTC	CASRKKGANIQYF
TRBJ1-2	-	-	TRBV12-3/TRBV12-4	TGTGCCAGCAGACCACCTGGGGATCCTGGCTACACCTTC	CASRPPGDPGYTF
TRBJ2-5	-	-	TRBV9	TGTGCCAGCAGCGTAGGCCTCAAAGAGACCCAGTACTTC	CASSVGLKETQYF
TRBJ2-3	-	-	TRBV24-1	TGTGCCACCAGTGACCCCAACGGGAATACGCAGTATTTT	CATSDPNGNTQYF
TRBJ1-1	TRBD1	-	TRBV20-1	TGCAGTGCCCCGGGACAGACGAAAACTGAAGCTTTCTTT	CSAPGQTKTEAFF
TRBJ1-1	TRBD1	-	TRBV19	TGTGCCAGTAGAACAGGGGGGCGCACTGAAGCTTTCTTT	CASRTGGRTEAFF
TRBJ1-1	-	-	TRBV7-9	TGTGCCAGCCTCAACACTGAAGCTTTCTTT	CASLNTEAFF
TRBJ1-5	-	-	TRBV27	TGTGCCAGCAGTTTATCCTTTGGGGGGCAGGGTTATAGTAGCAATCAGCCCCAGCATTTT	CASSLSFGGQGYSSNQPQHF
TRBJ1-5	TRBD1	-	TRBV20-1	TGCAGTGCTCCATCGGACAGGCCTAGCAATCAGCCCCAGCATTTT	CSAPSDRPSNQPQHF
TRBJ2-3	-	-	TRBV9	TGTGCCAGCAGCGTAAAAAGCGGGAGCACAGATACGCAGTATTTT	CASSVKSGSTDTQYF
TRBJ2-4	-	-	TRBV30	TGTGCCTGCGGGGGTGTTAGGGGCTTAGCCAAAAACATTCAGTACTTC	CACGGVRGLAKNIQYF
TRBJ2-1	TRBD2	-	TRBV20-1	TGCAGTGCCCTTGGGGAGCGGGAGATCAATGAGCAGTTCTTC	CSALGEREINEQFF
TRBJ2-3	-	once	TRBV4-2	TGTGCCAGCAGCCAGTATGACAGGACACCTAGCACAGATACGCAGTATTTT	CASSQYDRTPSTDTQYF
TRBJ1-1	-	-	TRBV20-1	TGCAGTGCCCCCTCGGGCAGGGGTAACACTGAAGCTTTCTTT	CSAPSGRGNTEAFF
TRBJ2-1	TRBD2	-	TRBV10-3	TGTGCCATCAATGCACTAGCGGGAGGGCCTGAATTC	CAINALAGGPEF
TRBJ1-6	-	-	TRBV6-1	TGTGCCCCAAGGGCAGGGGAAGACAGGAGGAATTCACCCCTCCACTTT	CAPRAGEDRRNSPLHF
TRBJ2-5	-	-	TRBV12-3/TRBV12-4	TGTGCCAGCAGTTTAGGAACAGGGCGACAAGAGACCCAGTACTTC	CASSLGTGRQETQYF
TRBJ1-5	-	-	TRBV12-3/TRBV12-4	TGTGCCAGCAGTTCCTACGACAGGTATCAGCCCCAGCATTTT	CASSSYDRYQPQHF
TRBJ2-7	-	-	TRBV28	TGTGCCAGCAGTTTTCTGCGAGGCGAGCAGTACTTC	CASSFLRGEQYF
TRBJ2-5	TRBD2	-	TRBV12-3/TRBV12-4	TGTGCCAGCAGTCCCCGGACTAGCGGGGGTTCCCAGTACTTC	CASSPRTSGGSQYF